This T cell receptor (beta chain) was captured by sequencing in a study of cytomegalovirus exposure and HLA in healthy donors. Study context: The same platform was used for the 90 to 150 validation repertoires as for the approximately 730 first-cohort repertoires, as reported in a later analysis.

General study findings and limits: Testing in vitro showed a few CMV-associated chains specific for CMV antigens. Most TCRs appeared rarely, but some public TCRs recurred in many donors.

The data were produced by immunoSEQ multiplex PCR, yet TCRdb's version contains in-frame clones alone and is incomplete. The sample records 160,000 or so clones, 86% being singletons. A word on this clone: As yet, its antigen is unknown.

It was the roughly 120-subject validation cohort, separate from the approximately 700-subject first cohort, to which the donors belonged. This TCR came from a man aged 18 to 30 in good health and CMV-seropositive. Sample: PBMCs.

As DNA, the CDR3 is TGTGCCAGCAACAAACAGGGAAGGGGTTACGAGCAGTACTTC. This gives the protein CASNKQGRGYEQYF. This chain links TRBV6-5 with TRBJ2-7, with D possibly matching TRBD1 (6 bases). Germline loops: CDR1 MNHEY, CDR2 SVGAGI. The CDR3 consists of 14 residues. The ends were cut back, 7 bases at V and 4 bases at J, with 17 bases in the middle.